This passage covers 16 T cell receptor beta chains from one sample sequenced in a study of cytomegalovirus exposure and HLA in healthy donors. With 60 Vbeta and 13 Jbeta primers, the PCR was carried out. Using immunoSEQ multiplex PCR, the repertoire was profiled, and TCRdb retains in-frame clones only, with some absent. Here the sample spans some 150,000 clones, approximately 60% being singletons. The sample taken for sequencing was PBMCs. These receptors were taken from a woman between 35 and 50 years old in good health and CMV-seronegative.

The sample holds a few counts of this clone. This chain links TRBV30 with TRBJ1-2; a weak D match, TRBD1 (6 bases). Deletions cut 7 bases from V and 3 bases from J, with 18 bases between. From germline, CDR1 is GTSNPN and CDR2 SVGIG (reference sequence). The CDR3 contains 14 residues. This chain's CDR3 is CASVVSRGHYGYTF. The DNA for the CDR3 is TGTGCCTCCGTTGTTTCCAGGGGTCACTATGGCTACACCTTC.

CDR3 amino acids: CASSHRAGGIGTEAFF. For the CDR3, the DNA is TGCGCCAGCAGCCATAGGGCGGGGGGCATAGGCACTGAAGCTTTCTTT. This chain uses TRBV4-3 with TRBJ1-1; D possibly corresponds to TRBD1 (6 bases). CDR3 size: 16 residues. Germline CDR1 is LGHNA and CDR2 is YSLEER. Trimming shortened V by 3 bases and J by 4 bases, and 18 bases separated the two germline ends.

The chain carries TRBV30 and TRBJ2-5; TRBD2 matches at 12 bases. CDR3 length: 15 amino acids. V lost 2 bases, J lost 5 bases, and 6 bases stayed unmatched. The germline CDR1 and CDR2 sequences are GTSNPN and SVGIG (reference sequence). The CDR3 loop reads CAWSRGTSGLETQYF. The CDR3 coding sequence is TGTGCCTGGAGTCGGGGGACTAGCGGGTTGGAGACCCAGTACTTC. Drawing the rest from reference TRBV30 and TRBJ2-5, the complete variable domain is SQTIHQWPATLVQPVGSPLSLECTVEGTSNPNLYWYRQAAGRGLQLLFYSVGIGQISSEVPQNLSASRPQDRQFILSSKKLLLSDSGFYLCAWSRGTSGLETQYFGPGTRLLVL.

This sequence joins TRBV28 and TRBJ1-2; perhaps TRBD1 as D (5 bases). Germline V gene lookup returns CDR1 MDHEN and CDR2 SYDVKM. The CDR3 extends over 16 amino acids. V gave up 5 bases and J gave up 3 bases, with 19 bases separating them. The CDR3 DNA reads as TGTGCCAGCAGTCCCTCCCGTAGCAGGGTCGACTATGGCTACACCTTC. This sequence encodes CASSPSRSRVDYGYTF.

This clone occurred once. The genes are TRBV5-1 and TRBJ2-2; D not resolved. The ends were cut back, 0 bases at V and 2 bases at J, with 8 bases in the middle. Germline V gives CDR1 SGHRS, CDR2 YFSETQ. This CDR3 is 15 amino acids long. CDR3 in DNA: TGCGCCAGCAGCTTGGTTGCCACAAACACCGGGGAGCTGTTTTTT. Translated: CASSLVATNTGELFF.

The chain recombines TRBV30 with TRBJ1-1; 7 nucleotides match TRBD1. The germline V gene encodes CDR1 GTSNPN and CDR2 SVGIG (reference sequence). With V trimmed by 1 base and J by 10 bases, 18 bases remained unmatched. The CDR3 extends over 16 amino acids. This CDR3 is CAWSAINARQGRRAFF. The CDR3 DNA reads TGTGCCTGGAGTGCCATAAATGCCAGACAGGGACGTCGAGCTTTCTTT.

This clone occurred a few times. The chain combines TRBV6-6 with TRBJ2-7, with TRBD2 matching 7 bases. Germline CDR1 is MNHNY and CDR2 is SVGAGI (reference sequence). This CDR3 comprises 13 residues. Germline trimming cut 5 bases from V and 6 bases from J; bases unmatched to any gene: 7. The CDR3 bases are TGTGCCAGCAGTAGCAGCGGGGTCGGCGAGCAGTACTTC. Amino acids: CASSSSGVGEQYF.

This chain joins TRBV5-1 and TRBJ2-2; tentative D call: TRBD2 (6 bases). The CDR3 is made up of 15 amino acids. Deletions cut 3 bases from V and 7 bases from J, with 16 bases between. CDR1 SGHRS and CDR2 YFSETQ come from the germline V gene. CDR3 DNA: TGCGCCAGCAGCTCGGAACTAGCAGAGGACGGGGAGCTGTTTTTT. Encoded protein: CASSSELAEDGELFF.

The V gene is TRBV5-1, the J gene TRBJ1-1; 10 bases agree with TRBD1. CDR1 SGHRS and CDR2 YFSETQ come from the germline V gene. Losses at the gene ends were 4 bases for V and 1 base for J; bases not matched to a gene: 4. CDR3 length: 15 residues. CDR3 bases: TGCGCCAGCAGCCCCCGGACAGGGGGGAACACTGAAGCTTTCTTT. Its translation: CASSPRTGGNTEAFF.

The chain is built from TRBV2 and TRBJ2-7; 7 bases are shared with TRBD1. Trimming removed 5 bases from V and 4 bases from J; junction bases left unmatched: 2. Germline CDR1 reads SNHLY; CDR2 reads FYNNEI. The CDR3 spans 12 residues. CDR3 DNA: TGTGCCAGCAGTTCACAGGGGTACGAGCAGTACTTC. It encodes CASSSQGYEQYF.

The CDR3 reads CASSSRGEGLKEQYF. In DNA form, the CDR3 reads TGTGCCAGCAGCTCCCGCGGGGAGGGGCTAAAAGAGCAGTACTTC. The chain is built from TRBV7-6 and TRBJ2-7, with 7 bases fitting TRBD2. This CDR3 spans 15 amino acids. Trimming took 4 bases from V and 7 from J; bases not matched to a gene: 13. Germline V gives CDR1 SGHVS, CDR2 FNYEAQ.

This clone was found a few times. The chain couples TRBV7-3 to TRBJ2-2, with 10 bases matching TRBD2. The CDR3 sequence is 15 residues long. V trimming: 6 bases; J trimming: 1 base; junction bases outside the gene matches: 2. Germline V gene sequence: CDR1 SGHTA, CDR2 FQGTGA. The CDR3 loop is CASSPSGGNTGELFF. The DNA of the CDR3 is TGTGCCAGCAGTCCTAGCGGGGGGAACACCGGGGAGCTGTTTTTT.

The V call is TRBV9, the J call TRBJ2-2; 7 positions match TRBD2. CDR1 and CDR2 from the germline V gene are SGDLS and YYNGEE. This CDR3 spans 14 amino acids. V shed 6 bases, J shed 7 bases, and the junction held 9 bases outside the gene matches. In DNA, the CDR3 is TGTGCCAGCAACCCCTGGGGAGGGAACGGGGAGCTGTTTTTT. Translation gives CASNPWGGNGELFF.

The chain has TRBV18 and TRBJ1-1; D gene ambiguous. This CDR3 comprises 15 residues. The germline V gene encodes CDR1 KGHSH and CDR2 LQKENI. V lost 0 bases and J lost 0, with 8 bases in between. Written as DNA, the CDR3 is TGTGCCAGCTCACCACCGTTTCAGGTGAACACTGAAGCTTTCTTT. This encodes CASSPPFQVNTEAFF.

This clone was seen a single time. The chain joins TRBV2 to TRBJ2-7, with TRBD2 as a possible D gene (5 bases). This CDR3 comprises 12 residues. Germline V lookup: CDR1 SNHLY, CDR2 FYNNEI. The V gene lost 6 bases and the J gene lost 7 bases, with 13 bases spanning the gap. The CDR3 nucleotides read TGTGCCAGCAGAAAGGGCCCGGGGGAGCAGTACTTC. Encoded protein: CASRKGPGEQYF.

The chain carries TRBV2 and TRBJ1-4, with 8 bases that match TRBD1. This CDR3 region has 15 residues. The V and J ends lost 10 bases and 0 bases, in that order; junction bases with no gene match: 7. From germline, CDR1 is SNHLY and CDR2 FYNNEI. The chain's CDR3 is CATQGQAATNEKLFF. For the CDR3, the DNA is TGTGCCACCCAGGGACAGGCGGCAACTAATGAAAAACTGTTTTTT. The complete variable domain, with remaining parts taken from reference TRBV2 and TRBJ1-4, reads EPEVTQTPSHQVTQMGQEVILRCVPISNHLYFYWYRQILGQKVEFLVSFYNNEISEKSEIFDDQFSVERPDGSNFTLKIRSTKLEDSAMYFCATQGQAATNEKLFFGSGTQLSVL.